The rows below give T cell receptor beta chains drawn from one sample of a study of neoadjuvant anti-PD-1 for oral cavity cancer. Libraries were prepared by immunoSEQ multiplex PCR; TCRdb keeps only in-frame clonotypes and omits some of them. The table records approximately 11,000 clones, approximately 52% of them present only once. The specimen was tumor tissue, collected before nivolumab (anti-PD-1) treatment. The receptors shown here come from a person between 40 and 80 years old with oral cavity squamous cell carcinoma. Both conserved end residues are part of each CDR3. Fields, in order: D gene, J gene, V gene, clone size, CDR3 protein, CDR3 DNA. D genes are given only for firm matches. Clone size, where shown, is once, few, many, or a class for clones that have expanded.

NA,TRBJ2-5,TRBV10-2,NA,CASSGGGQETQYF,TGCGCCAGCAGTGGAGGGGGGCAAGAGACCCAGTACTTC
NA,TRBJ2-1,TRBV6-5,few,CASSYLGRGEQFF,TGTGCCAGCAGTTACTTAGGGAGAGGTGAGCAGTTCTTC
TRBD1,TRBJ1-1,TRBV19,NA,CASSIGGQGTEAFF,TGTGCCAGTAGTATTGGAGGACAGGGCACTGAAGCTTTCTTT
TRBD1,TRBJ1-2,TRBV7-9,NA,CASIPPGQGASGYTF,TGTGCCAGCATCCCTCCGGGACAGGGGGCGTCTGGCTACACCTTC
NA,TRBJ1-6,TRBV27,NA,CASRIDSYNSPLHF,TGTGCCAGCAGAATCGACAGTTATAATTCACCCCTCCACTTT
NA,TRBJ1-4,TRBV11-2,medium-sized,CASSFSEGRDEKLFF,TGTGCCAGCAGCTTTTCAGAAGGGCGGGATGAAAAACTGTTTTTT
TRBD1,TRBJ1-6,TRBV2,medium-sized,CASLSGQGLYSPLHF,TGTGCCTCACTATCGGGACAGGGTTTGTATTCACCCCTCCACTTT
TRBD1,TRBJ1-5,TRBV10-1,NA,CASSAGQGVDQPQHF,TGCGCCAGCAGCGCCGGACAGGGGGTCGATCAGCCCCAGCATTTT
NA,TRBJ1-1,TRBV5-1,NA,CASSSRESNTEAFF,TGCGCCAGCAGCTCCAGGGAGTCGAACACTGAAGCTTTCTTT
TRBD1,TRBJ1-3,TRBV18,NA,CASSPFRGQVSSGNTIYF,TGTGCCAGCTCACCATTTCGAGGACAGGTCTCGTCGGGAAACACCATATATTTT
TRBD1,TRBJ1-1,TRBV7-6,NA,CASSFPKTGGFTEAFF,TGTGCCAGCAGCTTTCCTAAGACAGGGGGCTTTACTGAAGCTTTCTTT
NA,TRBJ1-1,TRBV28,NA,CASSLQGNMNTEAFF,TGTGCCAGCAGTTTACAAGGGAACATGAACACTGAAGCTTTCTTT
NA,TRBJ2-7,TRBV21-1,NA,CASSTRPRTGPYEQYF,TGTGCCAGCAGCACTCGGCCCCGGACAGGTCCCTACGAGCAGTACTTC
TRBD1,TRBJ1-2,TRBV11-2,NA,CASSLQGDYGYTF,TGTGCCAGCAGCTTACAGGGGGACTATGGCTACACCTTC
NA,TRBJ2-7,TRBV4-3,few,CASSQGSRNYEQYF,TGCGCCAGCAGCCAAGGATCCAGGAACTACGAGCAGTACTTC
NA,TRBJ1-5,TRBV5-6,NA,CASSLGTFSNQPQHF,TGTGCCAGCAGTTTAGGGACATTTAGCAATCAGCCCCAGCATTTT
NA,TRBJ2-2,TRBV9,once,CASSGNPGHYDTGELFF,TGTGCCAGCAGCGGAAACCCGGGTCACTACGACACCGGGGAGCTGTTTTTT
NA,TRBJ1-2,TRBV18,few,CASSPQRTLAYGYTF,TGTGCCAGCTCACCACAGAGGACACTAGCCTATGGCTACACCTTC
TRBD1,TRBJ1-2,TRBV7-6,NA,CASSLGTGAAVYGYTF,TGTGCCAGCAGCTTGGGGACAGGGGCGGCTGTCTATGGCTACACCTTC
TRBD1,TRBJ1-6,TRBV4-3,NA,CASSQTRGANSPLHF,TGCGCCAGCAGCCAAACCAGGGGGGCCAATTCACCCCTCCACTTT
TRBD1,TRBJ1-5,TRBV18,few,CASSPSRGQGRDQPQHF,TGTGCCAGCTCACCATCTCGAGGACAGGGAAGGGATCAGCCCCAGCATTTT
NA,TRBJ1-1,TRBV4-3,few,CASSQTGNTEAFF,TGCGCCAGCAGCCAAACAGGGAACACTGAAGCTTTCTTT
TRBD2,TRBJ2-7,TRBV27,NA,CASSLGGLAGISSYEQYF,TGTGCCAGCAGTTTGGGGGGACTAGCGGGTATAAGCTCCTACGAGCAGTACTTC
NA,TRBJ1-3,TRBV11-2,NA,CASSLGAQGPGNTIYF,TGTGCCAGCAGCTTAGGAGCACAGGGTCCTGGAAACACCATATATTTT
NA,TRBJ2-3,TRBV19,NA,CASSGRGTDTQYF,TGTGCCAGTTCAGGCAGGGGCACAGATACGCAGTATTTT
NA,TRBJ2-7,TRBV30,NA,CAWGWGSYEQYF,TGTGCCTGGGGTTGGGGGTCCTACGAGCAGTACTTC
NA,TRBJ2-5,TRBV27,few,CASSFPGVGTQYF,TGTGCCAGCAGTTTCCCCGGGGTGGGGACCCAGTACTTC
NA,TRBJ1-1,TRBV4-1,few,CASSQETSRTEAFF,TGCGCCAGCAGCCAAGAGACGTCCCGGACTGAAGCTTTCTTT
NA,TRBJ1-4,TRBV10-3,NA,CAISDEGGRDEKLFF,TGTGCCATCAGTGACGAGGGGGGGCGGGATGAAAAACTGTTTTTT
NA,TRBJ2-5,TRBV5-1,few,CASSRWDSRETQYF,TGCGCCAGCTCTCGATGGGACTCAAGAGAGACCCAGTACTTC
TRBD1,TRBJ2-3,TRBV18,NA,CASSPPWTGPSTDTQYF,TGTGCCAGCTCGCCACCGTGGACAGGGCCGAGCACAGATACGCAGTATTTT
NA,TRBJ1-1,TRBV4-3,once,CASSLGEGEGHTEAFF,TGCGCCAGCAGCCTCGGAGAGGGGGAGGGGCACACTGAAGCTTTCTTT
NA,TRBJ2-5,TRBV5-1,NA,CASSWGGAAQETQYF,TGCGCCAGCAGCTGGGGGGGCGCAGCCCAAGAGACCCAGTACTTC
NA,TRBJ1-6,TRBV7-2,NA,CASRRQSYNSPLHF,TGTGCCAGCAGACGACAGTCATATAATTCACCCCTCCACTTT